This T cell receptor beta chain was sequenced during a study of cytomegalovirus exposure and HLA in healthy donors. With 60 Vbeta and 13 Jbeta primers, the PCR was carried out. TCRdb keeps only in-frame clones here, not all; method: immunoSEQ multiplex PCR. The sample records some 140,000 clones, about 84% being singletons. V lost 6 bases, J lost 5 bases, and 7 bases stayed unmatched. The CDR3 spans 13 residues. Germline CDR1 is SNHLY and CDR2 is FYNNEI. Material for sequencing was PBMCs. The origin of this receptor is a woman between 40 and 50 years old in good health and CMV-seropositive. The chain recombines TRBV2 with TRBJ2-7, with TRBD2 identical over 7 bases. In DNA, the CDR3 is TGTGCCAGCAGCGGGCGGGAGTACCACGAGCAGTACTTC. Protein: CASSGREYHEQYF.